This T cell receptor beta chain originates from a study of beta chain features in type 1 diabetes. Overall study results and limits: Fewer insertions but more deletions were seen at VDJ junctions in type 1 diabetes patients.

Cell sorting via CD45RO/CCR7/CD25/CD127/CD95/CD27 was performed to obtain CD4+ naive, central memory, regulatory and stem cell-like memory cells. Every isolated RNA sample was fully reverse transcribed, so sequencing captured expressed TCRB transcripts. Profiled with immunoSEQ multiplex PCR; TCRdb holds only in-frame clones, not every one. The sample gives around 240,000 clones, 68% of which show up once; 0.053% is in the top ten. V was clipped by 5 bases and J by 4 bases, with 23 bases between them. Germline assignment: CDR1 PRHDT and CDR2 FYEKMQ (reference sequence). The CDR3 totals 17 residues. This clone has only a few counts. Its antigen is unknown.

This TCR came from a man aged 25 to 40 in good health. The rearrangement links TRBV13 to TRBJ1-1, with a weak D call TRBD1 (5 bases). Input material: naive CD4+ T cells from blood. CDR3 DNA: TGTGCCAGCAGCCTATCCACCGACATCGGAAGGGGCACTGAAGCTTTCTTT. Translating gives CASSLSTDIGRGTEAFF.